The sequence of this T cell receptor (beta chain) was determined in a study of T cell responses to AZD1222 COVID-19 vaccine. General study findings and limits: Baseline seropositivity characterized only a handful of AZD1222 recipients. After the peak T cell response, and only then, were repertoires sampled. White British donors predominated, females outnumbered males, and clonal diversity was possibly underestimated. The study found vaccine-associated CD4 TCRs spanning spike, dominant at 160-218 and 743-854.

Per the germline V gene, CDR1 is SGHNT and CDR2 is YENEEA. The CDR3 extends over 15 amino acids. The ends were cut back, 5 bases at V and 8 bases at J, with 19 bases in the middle. The repertoire was sequenced with immunoSEQ multiplex PCR; TCRdb's copy has only in-frame clones and lacks some. The sample shows about 130,000 clones, just under 95% of them seen only once. As regards this clone: No antigen is known for it.

This receptor was obtained from an adult who received the AZD1222 COVID-19 vaccine. This specimen was peripheral blood, taken 28 days after the second AZD1222 dose. The chain links TRBV11-3 to TRBJ2-1; TRBD1 is a possible D gene (6 bases). CDR3 amino acids: CASSPLGTSLDEQFF. The DNA for the CDR3 is TGTGCCAGCAGCCCCCTCGGGACAAGTCTTGATGAGCAGTTCTTC.